One and the same sample provided the 5 T cell receptor beta chains below, sequenced in a study of T cell responses to AZD1222 COVID-19 vaccine. The table came from immunoSEQ multiplex PCR; TCRdb's copy has only in-frame clones and leaves some out. The table includes 120,000 to 150,000 clones, more than 80% detected once. This material consisted of peripheral blood, taken on day 0 of AZD1222 vaccination. These receptor sequences come from an adult in good health.

This chain links TRBV6-6 with TRBJ1-1, with TRBD1 matching 10 bases. This CDR3 contains 13 residues. The germline CDR1 and CDR2 sequences are MNHNY and SVGAGI (reference sequence). The V and J ends lost 6 bases and 6 bases, in that order; junction bases with no gene match: 4. The CDR3 DNA reads TGTGCCAGCAGAGGGACAGGGGATGCTGAAGCTTTCTTT. Translating it yields CASRGTGDAEAFF.

The rearrangement links TRBV5-4 to TRBJ2-1; the D gene is possibly TRBD2 (6 bases). The CDR3 is made up of 16 amino acids. Trimming cost V 3 bases and J 5 bases, with 18 bases left between them. CDR1 and CDR2 from the germline V gene are SGHNT and YYREEE (reference sequence). CDR3 nucleotide sequence: TGTGCCAGCAGCTCGCTCCTGGGGGGACTGGACAATGAGCAGTTCTTC. This gives the protein CASSSLLGGLDNEQFF.

V gene TRBV18 combines with J gene TRBJ2-5; no reliable D call. The CDR3 has 16 amino acids. Germline-derived CDR1 and CDR2 are KGHSH and LQKENI. V was pared by 0 bases and J by 2 bases, with 13 bases between. The CDR3 sequence: CASSPPSWQEQETQYF. DNA for the CDR3: TGTGCCAGCTCACCACCGAGCTGGCAAGAACAAGAGACCCAGTACTTC.

This sequence joins TRBV30 and TRBJ2-7; no clear D gene. Per germline, CDR1 GTSNPN and CDR2 SVGIG (reference sequence). V was cut by 4 bases and J by 3 bases, with 7 bases left in between. The CDR3 is 11 amino acids. The CDR3 is CAWIQGYEQYF. DNA of the CDR3: TGTGCCTGGATCCAAGGCTACGAGCAGTACTTC.

V usage is TRBV5-5 and J usage is TRBJ2-7; D remains ambiguous. The CDR3 consists of 15 residues. V was shortened by 0 bases and J by 6 bases, with 16 bases between the two germline ends. In germline, CDR1 is SGHKS, CDR2 YYEKEE (reference sequence). CDR3 region: CASSLALTNFGEQYF. The CDR3 bases are TGTGCCAGCAGCTTGGCTTTAACCAATTTCGGCGAGCAGTACTTC.